These T cell receptor beta chains were read from a single sample in a study of CD8+ T cells in alopecia areata. Assay used: immunoSEQ multiplex PCR; TCRdb lists only in-frame clones, some missing. The sample lists 150,000 or so clones, over 45% seen once, with about 6.8% in the top ten. Sequenced material: CD4+ T cells sorted from blood. The receptors stem from a human donor with alopecia areata. The CDR3 runs from the conserved cysteine through the conserved F or W. D genes are given only for firm matches. For some rows the clone size is stated as once, few or many, or as a class when expanded; others skip it.

CDR3 | DNA | D | size | J | V
CAWSVRNEQFF | TGTGCCTGGAGTGTACGCAATGAGCAGTTCTTC | NA | NA | TRBJ2-1 | TRBV30
CASSQDRWQGGMNTEAFF | TGCGCCAGCAGCCAAGATCGGTGGCAGGGGGGGATGAACACTGAAGCTTTCTTT | TRBD1 | NA | TRBJ1-1 | TRBV4-1
CSVPRQGGLRTEAFF | TGCAGCGTCCCCCGACAGGGGGGTTTGAGGACTGAAGCTTTCTTT | TRBD1 | few | TRBJ1-1 | TRBV29-1
CASSQGSRSGSYEQYF | TGCGCCAGCAGTCAAGGAAGCAGGTCGGGCTCCTACGAGCAGTACTTC | NA | NA | TRBJ2-7 | TRBV23-1
CASSTRTASLNEQFF | TGTGCCAGCAGCACCAGGACGGCTTCTTTAAATGAGCAGTTCTTC | NA | NA | TRBJ2-1 | TRBV7-9
CASSPFTVNTEAFF | TGTGCCAGCAGTCCCTTCACAGTGAACACTGAAGCTTTCTTT | NA | few | TRBJ1-1 | TRBV28
CASSSGTNSYNEQFF | TGCGCCAGCAGCTCCGGGACCAACTCCTACAATGAGCAGTTCTTC | NA | once | TRBJ2-1 | TRBV5-1
CASSLAAGASYNEQFF | TGTGCCAGCAGCTTAGCAGCAGGGGCGTCCTACAATGAGCAGTTCTTC | NA | few | TRBJ2-1 | TRBV7-9
CASSPRETQYF | TGTGCCAGCTCACCTAGAGAGACCCAGTACTTC | NA | few | TRBJ2-5 | TRBV18
CSVPSGANVLTF | TGCAGCGTACCCTCTGGGGCCAACGTCCTGACTTTC | NA | few | TRBJ2-6 | TRBV29-1
CASSDSAGTLYQQYF | NA | NA | once | TRBJ2-7 | TRBV11-2
CSVPLTGGRADTQYF | TGCAGCGTCCCACTCACAGGGGGCCGGGCAGATACGCAGTATTTT | TRBD1 | NA | TRBJ2-3 | TRBV29-1
CASSFRDTEAFF | TGTGCCAGCAGTTTTCGAGACACTGAAGCTTTCTTT | NA | NA | TRBJ1-1 | TRBV28
CASSYQLGIGELFF | TGTGCCAGCAGTTATCAACTAGGGATCGGGGAGCTGTTTTTT | NA | NA | TRBJ2-2 | TRBV6-5
CSVVLDPKSTEAFF | TGCAGCGTTGTTCTCGACCCCAAGTCCACTGAAGCTTTCTTT | NA | NA | TRBJ1-1 | TRBV29-1
CASRFPGHPNTEAFF | TGTGCCAGCAGATTCCCGGGACACCCAAACACTGAAGCTTTCTTT | NA | NA | TRBJ1-1 | TRBV28
CSVGSQGNQPQHF | TGCAGCGTTGGGAGTCAGGGGAATCAGCCCCAGCATTTT | NA | few | TRBJ1-5 | TRBV29-1
CASSLELDTQYF | TGCGCCAGCAGCTTGGAACTAGATACGCAGTATTTT | NA | few | TRBJ2-3 | TRBV5-1
CATSRAGVAGYTF | TGTGCCACCAGCAGAGCGGGCGTTGCCGGCTACACCTTC | NA | few | TRBJ1-2 | TRBV15
CASSLGSYGYTF | TGTGCCAGCAGTTTAGGAAGCTATGGCTACACCTTC | NA | NA | TRBJ1-2 | TRBV28
CAWSSGTARTYEQYF | TGTGCCTGGAGTTCCGGGACAGCACGTACCTACGAGCAGTACTTC | TRBD1 | NA | TRBJ2-7 | TRBV30
CASSLRLAYEQFF | TGTGCCAGCAGCTTGAGACTAGCATATGAGCAGTTCTTC | TRBD2 | few | TRBJ2-1 | TRBV5-6
CSVELAVSYEQYF | TGCAGCGTTGAGCTTGCGGTGTCCTACGAGCAGTACTTC | NA | NA | TRBJ2-7 | TRBV29-1
CASRTSMASTDTRYF | TGTGCCAGCCGTACTAGCATGGCTAGCACAGATACGCGGTATTTT | NA | NA | TRBJ2-3 | TRBV2
CSARDFVEAFF | TGCAGTGCTAGAGATTTTGTTGAAGCTTTCTTT | NA | NA | TRBJ1-1 | TRBV20-1
CASSLSGSSYEQYF | TGTGCCAGCAGCCTAAGCGGGAGCTCCTACGAGCAGTACTTC | TRBD2 | NA | TRBJ2-7 | TRBV28
CASSQASASGSGNEQFF | TGCGCCAGCAGCCAAGCTTCTGCTAGCGGGAGTGGCAATGAGCAGTTCTTC | TRBD2 | few | TRBJ2-1 | TRBV4-1